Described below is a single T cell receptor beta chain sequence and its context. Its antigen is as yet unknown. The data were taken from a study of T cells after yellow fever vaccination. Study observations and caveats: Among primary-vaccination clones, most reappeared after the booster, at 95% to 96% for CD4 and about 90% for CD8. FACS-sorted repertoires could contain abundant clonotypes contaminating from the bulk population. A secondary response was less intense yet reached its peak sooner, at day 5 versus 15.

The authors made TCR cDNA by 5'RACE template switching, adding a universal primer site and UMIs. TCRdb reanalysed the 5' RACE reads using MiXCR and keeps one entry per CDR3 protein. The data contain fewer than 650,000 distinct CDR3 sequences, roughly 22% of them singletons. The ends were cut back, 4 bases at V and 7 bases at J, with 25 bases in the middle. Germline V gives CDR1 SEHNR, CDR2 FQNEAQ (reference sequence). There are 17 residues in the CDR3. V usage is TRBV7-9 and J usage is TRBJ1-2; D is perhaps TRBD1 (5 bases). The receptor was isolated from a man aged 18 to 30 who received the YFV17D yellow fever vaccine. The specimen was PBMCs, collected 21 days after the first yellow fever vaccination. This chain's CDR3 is CASSSPLRRDDFLGYTF. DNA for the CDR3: TGTGCCAGCAGCTCCCCTTTGAGGCGGGACGATTTCCTTGGCTACACCTTC. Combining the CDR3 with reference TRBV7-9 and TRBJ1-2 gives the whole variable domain DTGVSQNPRHKITKRGQNVTFRCDPISEHNRLYWYRQTLGQGPEFLTYFQNEAQLEKSRLLSDRFSAERPKGSFSTLEIQRTEQGDSAMYLCASSSPLRRDDFLGYTFGSGTRLTVV.